The TCR beta chain under discussion was sequenced for a study of blood T cell repertoires in COVID-19 (dated by TCRdb to about 2020). For the study in its entirety: Collaborator samples came from the United States, Italy and Spain and covered acute and convalescent phases of COVID-19. The prospective study material was composed of cDNA or gDNA derived from T cells, B-cell-depleted T cells, or PBMCs. The dataset comprised deeply sampled blood TCRbeta repertoires from subjects exposed to, actively infected with, or recovered from COVID-19. A freely available public database, intended as a resource for researchers studying the immune response to SARS-CoV-2, is where the repertoires were released. The samples were drawn from two sources: the first 160 participants of the ongoing ImmuneRACE study, and 1,200 or so subjects contributed by 6 global collaborators. Sample metadata almost always included a de-identified subject ID, COVID-19 status, age in years and sex. HLA class I and class II types, where available, came from metadata supplied by the sample provider rather than from assay-based typing. What the authors observed across the whole study: The amount of clinical and demographic metadata varied by source and participant and was provided uncurated.

The immunoSEQ Assay, a bias-controlled multiplex PCR, was used to amplify TCRbeta CDR3 regions from genomic DNA. In the authors' own workflow: Nucleated cell counts per sample were estimated from amplification of reference gene primers within the assay. To quantify the absolute abundance of each unique TCRbeta CDR3 rearrangement, sequence reads were collapsed and filtered. For each sample, productive Simpson clonality was calculated as the square root of Simpson's diversity index over productive rearrangements. TCRdb holds this immuneACCESS table with in-frame rearrangements only. Some clones are missing; in checked studies, unresolved V genes explain under half, and the rest has no known cause. V and J calls and clone size are those listed in that table; D and trimming were worked out from the DNA. The table for this sample lists about 140,000 clones; 76% of them were counted only once. In total, the top ten clones hold roughly 4.7% of the sample.

Relative to germline, V is 5 bases shorter and J is 0 bases shorter, with 12 bases between their ends. The germline V gene provides CDR1 SGHRS and CDR2 YFSETQ. The CDR3 sequence holds 15 residues, the cysteine and phenylalanine included. Just the 45-base CDR3 DNA is kept, in frame starting at base 1. This clone was seen a single time. Its antigen is still unknown. No base qualities exist here, and no much larger clone lies one base off it. The collaborating institutions used their own protocols to collect whole blood in K2EDTA tubes. For TCRbeta analysis, collaborators shipped samples as frozen whole blood, isolated PBMCs, or DNA extracted from either of those sample types.

The specimen was peripheral blood. Recombination connected TRBV5-1 to TRBJ1-3; the D gene is possibly TRBD1, with 5 bases matching. This clonotype was sampled from a woman aged 80 or over with active or convalescent COVID-19. The nucleotide sequence is TGCGCCAGCAGGGGGCAGGCCAACTCTGGAAACACCATATATTTT. This encodes CASRGQANSGNTIYF.